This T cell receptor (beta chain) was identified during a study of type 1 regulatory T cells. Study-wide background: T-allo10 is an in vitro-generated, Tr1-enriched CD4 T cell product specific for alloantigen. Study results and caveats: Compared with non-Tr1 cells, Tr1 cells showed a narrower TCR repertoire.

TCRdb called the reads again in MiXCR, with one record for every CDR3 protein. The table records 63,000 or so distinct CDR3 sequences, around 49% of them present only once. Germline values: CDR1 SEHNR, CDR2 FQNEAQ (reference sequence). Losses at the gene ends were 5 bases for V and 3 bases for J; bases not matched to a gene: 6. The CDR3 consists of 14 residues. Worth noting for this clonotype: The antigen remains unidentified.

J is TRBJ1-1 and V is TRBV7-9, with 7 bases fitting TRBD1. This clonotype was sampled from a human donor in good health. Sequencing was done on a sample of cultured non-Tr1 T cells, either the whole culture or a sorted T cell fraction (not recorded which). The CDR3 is CASSPDRPDTEAFF. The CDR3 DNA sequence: TGTGCCAGCAGCCCGGACAGGCCCGACACTGAAGCTTTCTTT.